These 24 T cell receptor beta chains originate from one sample sequenced in a study of OX40 agonist ivuxolimab in advanced cancers. The assay was immunoSEQ multiplex PCR, and TCRdb's table has in-frame clones only and misses some. The sample lists 70,000 or so clones; about 92% were seen once. The sample here was CD4+ or CD8+ T cells sorted from blood, taken in a trial of the OX40 agonist ivuxolimab. The source of these receptors is an adult with an advanced solid tumor such as melanoma, head and neck, liver or kidney cancer.

V is TRBV10-2 and J is TRBJ1-5; TRBD1 aligns across 10 bases. The ends lost 8 bases at V and 2 bases at J; junction bases unmatched: 6. The CDR3 is 15 residues long. CDR1 and CDR2 (germline): WSHSY, SAAADI. CDR3 region: CASGPGTGGNQPQHF. CDR3 nucleotide sequence: TGCGCCAGCGGTCCCGGGACAGGGGGCAATCAGCCCCAGCATTTT.

The CDR3 DNA reads as TGTGCCAGCAGTCCCCCAGGGGGCGCTTACTATGGCTACACCTTC. It codes for CASSPPGGAYYGYTF. The gene calls are TRBV27 and TRBJ1-2, with 8 bases fitting TRBD1. The CDR3 totals 15 residues. Germline CDR1 is MNHEY and CDR2 is SMNVEV (reference sequence). V shed 5 bases and J 3 bases; nucleotides not matched to a gene: 8.

This clone was observed once. The V call is TRBV18, the J call TRBJ1-1, with D unclear. The CDR3 has 15 residues. Trimming removed 2 bases from V and 1 base from J, with 11 bases in between. Germline CDR1 is KGHSH and CDR2 is LQKENI. The CDR3 loop reads CASSPTVAANTEAFF. The CDR3 nucleotides read TGTGCCAGCTCACCAACAGTCGCGGCGAACACTGAAGCTTTCTTT.

CDR3 loop: CASIARSGVYNEQFF. CDR3 coding DNA: TGCGCCAGCATCGCGCGGAGCGGGGTCTACAATGAGCAGTTCTTC. The rearrangement links TRBV10-2 to TRBJ2-1, with 7 bases identical to TRBD2. V was pared by 7 bases and J by 3 bases, with 9 bases of the junction left unmatched. The CDR3 is 15 residues long. Germline CDR1 reads WSHSY; CDR2 reads SAAADI.

The chain couples TRBV9 to TRBJ2-7, with D tentatively TRBD2 (5 bases). Germline V gene sequence: CDR1 SGDLS, CDR2 YYNGEE. The CDR3 totals 15 residues. V was shortened by 0 bases and J by 2 bases, with 12 bases between the two germline ends. Here the CDR3 DNA reads TGTGCCAGCAGCGTAGGGAGTAGCGCCGCCTACGAGCAGTACTTC. Its protein is CASSVGSSAAYEQYF.

The rearrangement links TRBV6-4 to TRBJ2-7; 10 bases agree with TRBD2. Germline CDR1 is MRHNA and CDR2 is SNTAGT. The CDR3 loop spans 15 amino acids. The trim removed 5 bases at V and 6 bases at J, leaving 10 bases unmatched. As DNA, the CDR3 is TGTGCCAGCAGTCCTGGAGCGGGGGGGCTCCCCGAGCAGTACTTC. Translating gives CASSPGAGGLPEQYF.

The CDR3 sequence: CASSFRQGVADTQYF. The CDR3 nucleotides are TGCGCCAGCAGCTTCCGACAGGGGGTCGCAGATACGCAGTATTTT. This chain links TRBV5-1 with TRBJ2-3, with 9 positions matching TRBD1. This CDR3 contains 15 residues. V was pared by 2 bases and J by 4 bases, with 5 bases of the junction left unmatched. Looked up from germline, CDR1 is SGHRS and CDR2 is YFSETQ.

V gene TRBV2 combines with J gene TRBJ1-5; D is possibly TRBD1 (6 bases). V was pared by 6 bases and J by 7 bases, with 16 bases between. Germline CDR1 is SNHLY and CDR2 is FYNNEI. The CDR3 has 14 residues. The CDR3 is CASRSGGAWQPQHF. The CDR3 DNA sequence: TGTGCCAGCAGGTCGGGGGGGGCGTGGCAGCCCCAGCATTTT.

This sequence joins TRBV4-3 and TRBJ1-2; the D is unclear. There are 13 residues in the CDR3. V lost 0 bases, J lost 7 bases, and 9 bases lay in between. The germline gives CDR1 LGHNA, CDR2 YSLEER. The CDR3 protein is CASSQDRVAGYTF. CDR3 sequence (DNA): TGCGCCAGCAGCCAAGACCGAGTGGCTGGCTACACCTTC.

The gene calls are TRBV30 and TRBJ2-5; TRBD2 matches 11 bases. CDR1 is GTSNPN, CDR2 SVGIG, per germline (reference sequence). The CDR3 spans 15 residues. Unmatched junction bases numbered 6, after V lost 5 bases and J lost 1 base. This CDR3 is CAWSVAGGFQETQYF. CDR3 in DNA: TGTGCCTGGTCGGTAGCGGGGGGGTTCCAAGAGACCCAGTACTTC.

The chain carries TRBV4-3 and TRBJ2-3; 9 bases align to TRBD2. The V segment lost 0 bases and the J segment 6 bases; nucleotides outside the gene matches: 10. Looked up from germline, CDR1 is LGHNA and CDR2 is YSLEER. This CDR3 contains 17 residues. Written as DNA, the CDR3 is TGCGCCAGCAGCCAAGATCACAGCGGGGGGCCTGGGGATACGCAGTATTTT. Its translation is CASSQDHSGGPGDTQYF.

This sequence joins TRBV29-1 and TRBJ2-2, with D possibly matching TRBD1 (6 bases). The CDR3 covers 17 residues. Germline assignment: CDR1 SQVTM and CDR2 ANQGSEA. The CDR3 DNA sequence: TGCACCGCGTTAGTCCCGCAGTGGCAGGGGCGCACCGGGGAGCTGTTTTTT. Protein sequence: CTALVPQWQGRTGELFF.

CDR3 sequence: CASNSGGLYGYTF. CDR3 coding DNA: TGTGCCAGCAACTCGGGGGGGCTCTATGGCTACACCTTC. This chain connects TRBV9 to TRBJ1-2; tentatively, D is TRBD1 (6 bases). From germline, CDR1 is SGDLS and CDR2 YYNGEE. The CDR3 spans 13 residues. Trimming removed 6 bases at V and 4 bases at J, with 13 bases between.

Written as DNA, the CDR3 is TGTGCCAGTAGTATAGTCCACCAGGCCGAGCCCCTATTACCGGGTATGAACACTGAAGCTTTCTTT. As protein: CASSIVHQAEPLLPGMNTEAFF. The chain combines TRBV19 with TRBJ1-1; D is undetermined. The V and J ends lost 1 base and 0 bases respectively, with 30 bases between them. The CDR3 consists of 22 residues. The germline gives CDR1 LNHDA, CDR2 SQIVND (reference sequence).

This sequence joins TRBV21-1 and TRBJ1-2. TRBV21-1 is termed a pseudogene. This CDR3 has 18 residues. CDR3 region: CASSPPQKVAEKFYGYTF. The DNA for the CDR3 is TGTGCCAGCAGCCCACCCCAAAAGGTTGCAGAGAAATTCTATGGCTACACCTTC.

This clone was seen a single time. The gene calls are TRBV11-1 and TRBJ2-7; D is unresolved. This CDR3 comprises 13 residues. CDR1 and CDR2 from the germline V gene are SGHAT and FQDESV (reference sequence). Trimming took 2 bases from V and 0 from J, leaving 5 bases between them. CDR3 DNA: TGTGCCAGCAGCTTACCTGGCTCCTACGAGCAGTACTTC. Translation gives CASSLPGSYEQYF.

The J gene is TRBJ2-3, the V gene TRBV5-8, with 8 nucleotides matching TRBD1. The germline V gene encodes CDR1 SGHTS and CDR2 YDEGEE. After removal of 0 bases from V and 1 base from J, the junction contained 4 bases not matched to a gene. This CDR3 has 16 amino acids. CDR3 region: CASSLGTGMGTDTQYF. CDR3 DNA: TGTGCCAGCAGCTTGGGGACAGGGATGGGCACAGATACGCAGTATTTT. Drawing the rest from reference TRBV5-8 and TRBJ2-3, the complete variable domain is EAGVTQSPTHLIKTRGQQATLRCSPISGHTSVYWYQQALGLGLQFLLWYDEGEERNRGNFPPRFSGRQFPNYSSELNVNALELEDSALYLCASSLGTGMGTDTQYFGPGTRLTVL.

The chain couples TRBV16 to TRBJ1-1; D gene uncertain. Germline V gene sequence: CDR1 KGHSY, CDR2 FQNENV. Trimming left V 3 bases short and J 6 bases short, with 8 bases between. This CDR3 region has 12 residues. The CDR3 DNA follows: TGTGCCAGCAGCCACACGTACCCTGAAGCTTTCTTT. This codes for CASSHTYPEAFF.

V usage is TRBV10-3 and J usage is TRBJ2-7; 10 positions agree with TRBD2. The CDR3 totals 14 residues. V gave up 7 bases and J gave up 4 bases; unmatched junction bases: 7. From germline, CDR1 is ENHRY and CDR2 SYGVKD. The CDR3 loop reads CAINEAGGPYEQYF. Here the CDR3 DNA reads TGTGCCATCAATGAAGCGGGGGGGCCTTACGAGCAGTACTTC.

Concerning this clone itself: One end of the junction does not line up with germline, which may come from a read error. The J gene is TRBJ2-6, the V gene TRBV6-5; D is unclear. CDR1 MNHEY and CDR2 SVGAGI come from the germline V gene. The CDR3 sequence is 12 residues long. Here the CDR3 reads CANSYGANVLTF. DNA of the CDR3: TGTGCCAACAGTTATGGGGCCAACGTCCTGACTTTC.

This sequence joins TRBV4-1 and TRBJ2-7; 10 bases fit TRBD2. Germline loops: CDR1 MGHRA, CDR2 YSYEKL. Losses at the gene ends were 5 bases for V and 4 bases for J; bases not matched to a gene: 8. The CDR3 is 15 residues long. The CDR3 reads CASSASGGTGYEQYF. The CDR3 bases are TGCGCCAGCAGCGCTAGCGGGGGAACTGGGTACGAGCAGTACTTC.

V is TRBV13 and J is TRBJ2-5, with TRBD1 as a possible D gene (6 bases). This CDR3 is built from 15 residues. V shed 4 bases and J shed 4 bases, with 16 bases lying between them. Germline CDR1 reads PRHDT; CDR2 reads FYEKMQ (reference sequence). The CDR3 nucleotides read TGTGCCAGCAGCTACAGGGTTTTGGGGGTAGAGACCCAGTACTTC. Residues: CASSYRVLGVETQYF.

The chain has TRBV27 and TRBJ1-5, with D hard to call. V dropped 6 bases and J dropped 5 bases, with 11 bases sitting between them. This CDR3 comprises 13 residues. CDR1 and CDR2 from the germline V gene are MNHEY and SMNVEV (reference sequence). CDR3 in amino acids: CASRSVIDQPQHF. The CDR3 DNA reads as TGTGCCAGCAGGTCCGTAATCGATCAGCCCCAGCATTTT.

This clone was seen a handful of times. The chain has TRBV6-5 and TRBJ2-7; TRBD2 matches at 7 bases. The CDR3 runs to 13 residues. Unmatched junction bases numbered 5, after V lost 6 bases and J lost 3 bases. Germline loops: CDR1 MNHEY, CDR2 SVGAGI. Here the CDR3 reads CASSLAESYEQYF. The CDR3 bases are TGTGCCAGCAGCCTAGCGGAGAGCTACGAGCAGTACTTC.